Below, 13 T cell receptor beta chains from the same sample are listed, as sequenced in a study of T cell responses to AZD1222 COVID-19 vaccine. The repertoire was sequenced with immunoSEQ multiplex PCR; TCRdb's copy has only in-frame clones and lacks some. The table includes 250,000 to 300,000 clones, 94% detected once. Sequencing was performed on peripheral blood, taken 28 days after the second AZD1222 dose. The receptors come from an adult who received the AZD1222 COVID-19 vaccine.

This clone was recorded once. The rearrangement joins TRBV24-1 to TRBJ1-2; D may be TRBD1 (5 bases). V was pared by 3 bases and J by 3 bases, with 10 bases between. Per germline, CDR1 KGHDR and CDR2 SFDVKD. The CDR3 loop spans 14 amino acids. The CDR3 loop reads CATSDTGADYGYTF. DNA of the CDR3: TGTGCCACCAGTGATACAGGCGCGGACTATGGCTACACCTTC.

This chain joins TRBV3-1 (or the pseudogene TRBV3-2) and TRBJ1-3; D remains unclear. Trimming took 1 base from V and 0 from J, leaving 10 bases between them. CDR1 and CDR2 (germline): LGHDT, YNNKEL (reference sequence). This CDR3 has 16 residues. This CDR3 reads CASSQGLDYSGNTIYF. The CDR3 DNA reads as TGTGCCAGCAGCCAAGGATTGGACTACTCTGGAAACACCATATATTTT.

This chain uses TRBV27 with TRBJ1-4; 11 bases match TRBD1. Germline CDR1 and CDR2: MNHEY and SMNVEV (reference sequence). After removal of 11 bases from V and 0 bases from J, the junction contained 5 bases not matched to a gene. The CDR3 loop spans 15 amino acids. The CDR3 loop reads CAAGTGGTTNEKLFF. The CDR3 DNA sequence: TGTGCCGCCGGGACAGGGGGTACAACTAATGAAAAACTGTTTTTT. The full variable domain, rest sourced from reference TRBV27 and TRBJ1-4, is EAQVTQNPRYLITVTGKKLTVTCSQNMNHEYMSWYRQDPGLGLRQIYYSMNVEVTDKGDVPEGYKVSRKEKRNFPLILESPSPNQTSLYFCAAGTGGTTNEKLFFGSGTQLSVL.

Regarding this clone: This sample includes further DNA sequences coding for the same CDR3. CDR3 DNA: TGTGCCAGCTCACCCCTTGGGGACGGCTACACCTTC. It translates to CASSPLGDGYTF. V is TRBV18 and J is TRBJ1-2, with D perhaps TRBD1 (5 bases). The CDR3 totals 12 residues. Germline loops: CDR1 KGHSH, CDR2 LQKENI. The ends were cut back, 3 bases at V and 8 bases at J, with 10 bases in the middle.

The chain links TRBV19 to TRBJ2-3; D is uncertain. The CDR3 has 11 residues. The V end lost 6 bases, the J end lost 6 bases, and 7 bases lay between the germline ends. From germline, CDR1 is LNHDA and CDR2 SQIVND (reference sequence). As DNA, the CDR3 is TGTGCCAGTAGGGTAAGGGATACGCAGTATTTT. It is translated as CASRVRDTQYF.

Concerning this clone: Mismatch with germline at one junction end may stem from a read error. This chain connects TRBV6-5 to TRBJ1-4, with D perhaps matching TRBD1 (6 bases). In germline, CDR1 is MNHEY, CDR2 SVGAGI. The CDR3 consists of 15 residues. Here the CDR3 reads CASGYSGAVDEKLFF. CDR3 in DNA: TGTGCCAGCGGTTATTCAGGGGCGGTCGACGAAAAACTGTTTTTT.

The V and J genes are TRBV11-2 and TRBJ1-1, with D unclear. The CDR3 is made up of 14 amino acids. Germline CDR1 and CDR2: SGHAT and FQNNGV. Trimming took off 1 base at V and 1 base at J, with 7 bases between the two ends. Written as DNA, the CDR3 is TGTGCCAGCAGCTTAGGAGCAGCGAACACTGAAGCTTTCTTT. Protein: CASSLGAANTEAFF.

Written as DNA, the CDR3 is TGTGCCAGCAGTTTAAACAGAGAATATGGCTACACCTTC. Translating gives CASSLNREYGYTF. The rearrangement joins TRBV28 to TRBJ1-2, with D unclear. The germline V gene encodes CDR1 MDHEN and CDR2 SYDVKM. Trimming stripped 2 bases from V and 5 bases from J, with 9 bases between. There are 13 residues in the CDR3.

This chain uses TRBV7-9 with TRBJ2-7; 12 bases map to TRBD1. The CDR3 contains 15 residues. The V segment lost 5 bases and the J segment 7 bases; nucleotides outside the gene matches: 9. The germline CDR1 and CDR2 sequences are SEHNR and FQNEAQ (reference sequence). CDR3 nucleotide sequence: TGTGCCAGCAGCGCTCTGGGACAGGGGGCGGGGGAGCAGTACTTC. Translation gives CASSALGQGAGEQYF. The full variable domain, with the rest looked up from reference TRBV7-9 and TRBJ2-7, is DTGVSQNPRHKITKRGQNVTFRCDPISEHNRLYWYRQTLGQGPEFLTYFQNEAQLEKSRLLSDRFSAERPKGSFSTLEIQRTEQGDSAMYLCASSALGQGAGEQYFGPGTRLTVT.

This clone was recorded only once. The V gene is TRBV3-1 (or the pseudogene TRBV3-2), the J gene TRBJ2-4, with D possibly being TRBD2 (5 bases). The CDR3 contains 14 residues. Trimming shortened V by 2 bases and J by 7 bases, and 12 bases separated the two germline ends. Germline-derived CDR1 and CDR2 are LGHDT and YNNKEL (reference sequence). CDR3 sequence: CASSQPYPGNIQYF. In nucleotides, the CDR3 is TGTGCCAGCAGCCAACCCTACCCGGGGAACATTCAGTACTTC.

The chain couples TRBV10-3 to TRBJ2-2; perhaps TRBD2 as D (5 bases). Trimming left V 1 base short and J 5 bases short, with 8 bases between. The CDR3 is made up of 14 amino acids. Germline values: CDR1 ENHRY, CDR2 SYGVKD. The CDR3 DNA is TGTGCCATCAGTGAGTTAGCGACTACCGGGGAGCTGTTTTTT. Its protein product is CAISELATTGELFF.

Here the CDR3 DNA reads TGCGCCAGCAGCTTGGAGCCGGCTAGTCTGGACGAGCAGTACTTC. Translation gives CASSLEPASLDEQYF. This chain connects TRBV5-1 to TRBJ2-7, with unresolved D. Germline V gives CDR1 SGHRS, CDR2 YFSETQ. The CDR3 sequence is 15 residues long. With 0 bases removed from V and 5 bases from J, the gap between germline ends came to 15 bases.

CDR3 DNA: TGTGCCAGCAGCTCCGGGCCCCGGACTGAAGCTTTCTTT. It codes for CASSSGPRTEAFF. The rearrangement links TRBV7-3 to TRBJ1-1, with D hard to call. CDR1 is SGHTA, CDR2 FQGTGA, per germline. The ends were cut back, 4 bases at V and 5 bases at J, with 11 bases in the middle. The CDR3 has 13 residues.